Listed below are T cell receptor beta chains from one sample, sequenced in a study of T-cell reconstitution after alpha-beta-depleted transplantation in children. TCRdb re-analysed the PCR reads in MiXCR, keeping a single row per CDR3 protein. The sample carries a few hundred thousand distinct CDR3 sequences, approximately 12% recorded once. The sequences come from PBMCs, collected from the stem cell graft. These receptors originate from a human donor who donated a stem cell graft to a child with Fanconi anemia. The CDR3 runs from the conserved cysteine through the conserved F or W. The D gene is left open where the match is weak. Clone size is stated in some rows and not others, as once, few, many or a class when expanded.

j_call d_call clone_size v_call cdr3_aa cdr3_nt
TRBJ2-7 NA NA TRBV30 CAWTLAGSKKQYF TGTGCCTGGACCCTCGCCGGGTCTAAAAAGCAGTACTTC
TRBJ2-3 TRBD2 few TRBV3-1 CASSQDDPGRADTQYF TGTGCCAGCAGCCAAGATGACCCAGGGAGGGCAGATACGCAGTATTTT
TRBJ1-1 TRBD1 NA TRBV11-3 CASSREGADTEAFF TGTGCCAGCAGCCGGGAGGGGGCCGACACTGAAGCTTTCTTT
TRBJ2-3 NA many TRBV12-3/TRBV12-4 CASSFTQGVGTQYF TGTGCCAGCAGTTTCACGCAGGGTGTAGGTACGCAGTATTTT
TRBJ2-5 NA NA TRBV5-1 CASRVQDLQETQYF TGCGCCAGCAGGGTACAAGACTTACAAGAGACCCAGTACTTC
TRBJ1-2 TRBD1 NA TRBV6-1 CASSRQGRGGGYTF TGTGCCAGCAGTAGACAGGGAAGAGGAGGTGGCTACACCTTC
TRBJ2-3 NA NA TRBV5-1 CASKRGAGGTDTQYF TGCGCCAGCAAAAGAGGGGCAGGAGGCACAGATACGCAGTATTTT
TRBJ2-1 TRBD2 NA TRBV20-1 CSARDTPRTSSYNEQFF TGCAGTGCTAGAGATACCCCTAGGACTAGCTCCTACAATGAGCAGTTCTTC
TRBJ1-1 NA many TRBV12-3/TRBV12-4 CASSSELNTEAFF TGTGCCAGCAGTTCGGAGTTGAACACTGAAGCTTTCTTT
TRBJ2-7 NA NA TRBV3-1 CASSQQPGTSYEQYF TGTGCCAGCAGCCAACAACCCGGGACAAGCTACGAGCAGTACTTC
TRBJ2-3 NA few TRBV6-1 CASSDGQPRPDTQYF TGTGCCAGCAGTGATGGTCAGCCCAGGCCAGATACGCAGTATTTT
TRBJ1-6 NA few TRBV6-5 CASSYSTVGSPLHF TGTGCCAGCAGTTACTCGACAGTGGGTTCACCCCTCCACTTT
TRBJ2-6 NA many TRBV6-2/TRBV6-3 CASSSAHRAGANVLTF TGTGCCAGCAGTTCCGCTCACAGGGCTGGGGCCAACGTCCTGACTTTC
TRBJ2-6 NA few TRBV6-2/TRBV6-3 CASSPGGAGANVLTF TGTGCCAGCAGCCCCGGCGGAGCTGGGGCCAACGTCCTGACTTTC
TRBJ1-1 NA NA TRBV6-1 CASSAPGVTEAFF TGTGCCAGCAGTGCACCGGGGGTCACTGAAGCTTTCTTT
TRBJ1-2 TRBD1 NA TRBV7-2 CASKRLTGDQGYTF TGTGCCAGCAAACGATTGACAGGGGATCAAGGCTACACCTTC
TRBJ1-1 NA many TRBV20-1 CSANPSYIEAFF TGCAGTGCTAACCCTTCCTATATTGAAGCTTTCTTT
TRBJ1-3 NA NA TRBV5-5 CASSLSGAGTGNTIYF TGTGCCAGCAGCTTGAGTGGGGCAGGGACTGGAAACACCATATATTTT
TRBJ2-3 NA many TRBV7-9 CASSLGASGDLSDTQYF TGTGCCAGCAGCTTAGGGGCCTCGGGGGATTTGTCAGATACGCAGTATTTT
TRBJ1-2 TRBD1 NA TRBV29-1 CSAKTGGNYGYTF TGCAGCGCAAAGACAGGGGGTAACTATGGCTACACCTTC
TRBJ2-1 NA few TRBV5-1 CASIPGGGTVDEQFF TGCGCCAGCATCCCGGGCGGCGGTACAGTTGATGAGCAGTTCTTC
TRBJ1-4 NA many TRBV27 CASSLFGATNEKLFF TGTGCCAGCAGTTTATTTGGGGCAACTAATGAAAAACTGTTTTTT
TRBJ1-1 TRBD1 NA TRBV5-1 CASSLTGQRNTEAFF TGCGCCAGCAGCTTGACGGGACAGAGGAATACTGAAGCTTTCTTT
TRBJ2-1 NA NA TRBV27 CASSLSRGATKYNEQFF TGTGCCAGCAGTTTAAGTAGAGGAGCGACGAAATACAATGAGCAGTTCTTC
TRBJ2-7 NA many TRBV5-1 CASSLNGLGYEQYF TGCGCCAGCAGCCTGAACGGACTGGGATACGAGCAGTACTTC
TRBJ1-4 NA many TRBV4-2 CASSQGVQGPNEKLFF TGTGCCAGCAGCCAAGGGGTTCAGGGGCCTAATGAAAAACTGTTTTTT
TRBJ2-1 TRBD2 NA TRBV6-2/TRBV6-3 CASRSGGSSYNEQFF TGTGCCAGCAGGAGCGGGGGGAGCTCCTACAATGAGCAGTTCTTC
TRBJ2-1 TRBD2 few TRBV10-3 CAISGTSGTNEQFF TGTGCCATCAGTGGGACTAGCGGTACCAATGAGCAGTTCTTC
TRBJ1-2 TRBD1 NA TRBV9 CASSARDREFYGYTF TGTGCCAGCAGCGCCCGGGACAGGGAGTTCTATGGCTACACCTTC
TRBJ1-2 TRBD1 few TRBV6-1 CASSAYIQGTEAYGYTF TGTGCCAGCAGTGCTTACATACAGGGGACGGAGGCCTATGGCTACACCTTC
TRBJ2-1 NA NA TRBV9 CASSVGEGSYNEQFF TGTGCCAGCAGCGTAGGAGAAGGGTCCTACAATGAGCAGTTCTTC
TRBJ2-3 NA NA TRBV7-2 CASSQGIDTQYF TGTGCCAGCAGCCAGGGAATCGATACGCAGTATTTT